These 17 T cell receptor beta chains came from one sample sequenced in a study of blood T cells in healthy people across ages. Combining a sample-barcoded 5' primer with a J-beta primer mix, a second PCR ran for 7 to 11 cycles. One entry per CDR3 protein, called by TCRdb with MiXCR from the 5' RACE reads. Altogether roughly 1.5 million distinct CDR3 sequences are present, 35% to 45% being singletons, with the ten largest covering 4%. The material sequenced was blood. The receptors were gathered from a woman younger than 35 in good health.

This clonotype showed up many times. This chain joins TRBV4-1 and TRBJ1-4; a possible D gene is TRBD1 (5 bases). Germline values: CDR1 MGHRA, CDR2 YSYEKL. Trimming took 6 bases from V and 8 from J, leaving 22 bases between them. The CDR3 spans 16 residues. The CDR3 reads CASRQFDSPRGEKLFF. For the CDR3, the DNA is TGCGCCAGCAGGCAATTCGACAGTCCCCGAGGCGAAAAACTGTTTTTT.

The rearrangement uses TRBV28 and TRBJ2-6; 7 bases align to TRBD1. Germline V gene lookup returns CDR1 MDHEN and CDR2 SYDVKM. Trimming removed 6 bases from V and 2 bases from J; junction bases left unmatched: 4. The CDR3 length is 15 residues. This CDR3 reads CASRRGGAGANVLTF. In DNA form, the CDR3 reads TGTGCCAGCAGGCGAGGGGGCGCTGGGGCCAACGTCCTGACTTTC.

V is TRBV30 and J is TRBJ1-1; TRBD1 is a possible D gene (5 bases). This CDR3 has 12 amino acids. The ends were cut back, 0 bases at V and 7 bases at J, with 9 bases in the middle. Germline CDR1 is GTSNPN and CDR2 is SVGIG (reference sequence). The CDR3 nucleotides read TGTGCCTGGAGTGTAGGAGGGGTTGAAGCTTTCTTT. Protein sequence: CAWSVGGVEAFF.

The V call is TRBV27, the J call TRBJ1-2; D is possibly TRBD1 (5 bases). Germline values: CDR1 MNHEY, CDR2 SMNVEV (reference sequence). V lost 7 bases and J lost 3, with 12 bases in between. The CDR3 has 13 amino acids. The CDR3 is CASNSGLDYGYTF. CDR3 coding DNA: TGTGCCAGCAATTCAGGGCTGGACTATGGCTACACCTTC.

This clonotype was seen a handful of times. V is TRBV20-1 and J is TRBJ2-3; D not certain. The CDR3 totals 14 residues. The germline V and J ends were trimmed by 4 bases and 0 bases, with 11 bases remaining between them. Germline lookup yields CDR1 DFQATT and CDR2 SNEGSKA (reference sequence). CDR3 DNA: TGCAGTGCTAAGGCCCGACTGAGCACAGATACGCAGTATTTT. This translates into CSAKARLSTDTQYF.

This clonotype was observed a handful of times. The chain uses TRBV11-2 and TRBJ2-1, with D perhaps matching TRBD1 (6 bases). Trimming pared 5 bases from V and 0 bases from J, leaving 14 bases between. Per the germline V gene, CDR1 is SGHAT and CDR2 is FQNNGV. This CDR3 is 16 amino acids long. DNA for the CDR3: TGTGCCAGCAGCCCTTGGGGGCGTAGCTCCTACAATGAGCAGTTCTTC. It is translated as CASSPWGRSSYNEQFF.

The chain recombines TRBV29-1 with TRBJ1-1; TRBD1 aligns across 7 bases. The V gene end was trimmed by 8 bases and the J gene end by 4 bases; junction bases not matched to a gene: 13. The germline gives CDR1 SQVTM, CDR2 ANQGSEA. There are 14 residues in the CDR3. The DNA of the CDR3 is TGCAGCTTCCGAAGGGCAGGGGGTACCACTGAAGCTTTCTTT. Encoded protein: CSFRRAGGTTEAFF.

The J gene is TRBJ2-7, the V gene TRBV13; tentatively, D is TRBD1 (6 bases). Germline CDR1 is PRHDT and CDR2 is FYEKMQ (reference sequence). V shed 5 bases and J shed 1 base, with 15 bases lying between them. This CDR3 spans 15 amino acids. Here the CDR3 DNA reads TGTGCCAGCAGCAAGACAGGCCCAACATCCTACGAGCAGTACTTC. Translation: CASSKTGPTSYEQYF. Drawing the rest from reference TRBV13 and TRBJ2-7, the complete variable domain is AAGVIQSPRHLIKEKRETATLKCYPIPRHDTVYWYQQGPGQDPQFLISFYEKMQSDKGSIPDRFSAQQFSDYHSELNMSSLELGDSALYFCASSKTGPTSYEQYFGPGTRLTVT.

In this sample, this clonotype turned up a few times. This chain joins TRBV12-3 or TRBV12-4 and TRBJ1-2; D is unclear. The CDR3 is 12 residues long. Trimming removed 0 bases from V and 10 bases from J, with 9 bases in between. CDR3 in DNA: TGTGCCAGCAGTTTAGCGGTTGGGGACTACACCTTC. Translation: CASSLAVGDYTF.

V and J are TRBV9 and TRBJ2-3, with a weak D call TRBD2 (6 bases). Trimming cost V 3 bases and J 4 bases, with 9 bases left between them. The CDR3 runs to 13 residues. Looked up from germline, CDR1 is SGDLS and CDR2 is YYNGEE. The CDR3 DNA reads TGTGCCAGCAGCGAATCTAGCGCAGATACGCAGTATTTT. Protein sequence: CASSESSADTQYF.

The genes are TRBV10-3 and TRBJ2-1; TRBD2 aligns across 7 bases. Germline trimming cut 8 bases from V and 9 bases from J; bases unmatched to any gene: 10. This CDR3 contains 13 residues. Germline loops: CDR1 ENHRY, CDR2 SYGVKD. The CDR3 DNA sequence: TGTGCCATCGGGGTAGCGGGCTCCACTGAGCAGTTCTTC. Protein product: CAIGVAGSTEQFF.

The V call is TRBV7-2, the J call TRBJ1-1; no reliable D call. Germline V gene lookup returns CDR1 SGHTA and CDR2 FQGNSA. V was trimmed by 3 bases and J by 4 bases, leaving 12 bases between them. CDR3 length: 14 amino acids. The DNA of the CDR3 is TGTGCCAGCAGCTTTGGGCCGTCGGGCACTGAAGCTTTCTTT. It is translated as CASSFGPSGTEAFF.

The rearrangement joins TRBV6-6 to TRBJ2-7; 9 bases line up with TRBD2. The V and J ends lost 0 bases and 4 bases, in that order; junction bases with no gene match: 7. The V gene's germline CDR1 is MNHNY and CDR2 SVGAGI (reference sequence). This CDR3 spans 16 amino acids. CDR3 sequence (DNA): TGTGCCAGCAGTTACTCTCCCTCGACTAGCGGATACGAGCAGTACTTC. It is translated as CASSYSPSTSGYEQYF.

In the case of this clonotype: A read error is likely here: a far larger clone is one base away. The rearrangement links TRBV7-9 to TRBJ1-1; D remains ambiguous. There are 12 residues in the CDR3. From germline, CDR1 is SEHNR and CDR2 FQNEAQ (reference sequence). CDR3 amino acids: CAGSLVNTEAFF. Here the CDR3 DNA reads TGTGCCGGCAGCTTAGTCAACACTGAAGCTTTCTTT.

The sample holds a few counts of this clonotype. The chain has TRBV11-2 and TRBJ2-3; tentative D call: TRBD1 (6 bases). The germline V and J ends were trimmed by 1 base and 1 base, with 18 bases remaining between them. This CDR3 spans 18 amino acids. Germline loops: CDR1 SGHAT, CDR2 FQNNGV. For the CDR3, the DNA is TGTGCCAGCAGCTTAGCTGGACAGATAAACTATGGCACAGATACGCAGTATTTT. Its translation is CASSLAGQINYGTDTQYF.

V usage is TRBV11-2 and J usage is TRBJ2-1; D unresolved. CDR1 is SGHAT, CDR2 FQNNGV, per germline. The CDR3 has 12 residues. Deletions cut 7 bases from V and 9 bases from J, with 13 bases between. The CDR3 nucleotides read TGTGCCAGCAACTCCTTGAGTGTTGAGCAGTTCTTC. Protein sequence: CASNSLSVEQFF.

The gene calls are TRBV5-6 and TRBJ1-5; 8 bases line up with TRBD1. The V gene end was trimmed by 0 bases and the J gene end by 6 bases; junction bases not matched to a gene: 5. The germline gives CDR1 SGHDT, CDR2 YYEEEE. The CDR3 is made up of 15 amino acids. The CDR3 DNA reads as TGTGCCAGCAGCTTGGGACAGGGGTTCGTTCAGCCCCAGCATTTT. Residues: CASSLGQGFVQPQHF.